This TCR beta chain is from a study of OX40 agonist ivuxolimab in advanced cancers. This CDR3 is built from 16 residues. Germline CDR1 is SGHVS and CDR2 is FNYEAQ. The ends lost 2 bases at V and 6 bases at J; junction bases unmatched: 5. Some clones are missing from TCRdb's copy, which holds only in-frame ones; the method was immunoSEQ multiplex PCR. The sample yields about 80,000 clones, more than 70% seen once. The specimen was CD4+ or CD8+ T cells sorted from blood, collected in a trial of the OX40 agonist ivuxolimab. The source of this sequence is an adult with an advanced solid tumor such as melanoma, head and neck, liver or kidney cancer. This chain joins TRBV7-6 and TRBJ1-6; 9 bases match TRBD1. As DNA, the CDR3 is TGTGCCAGCAGCTTAAACTCGGACAGGGGTAATTCACCCCTCCACTTT. As protein: CASSLNSDRGNSPLHF. Together with reference TRBV7-6 and TRBJ1-6, the CDR3 gives the full variable domain: GAGVSQSPRYKVTKRGQDVALRCDPISGHVSLYWYRQALGQGPEFLTYFNYEAQQDKSGLPNDRFSAERPEGSISTLTIQRTEQRDSAMYRCASSLNSDRGNSPLHFGNGTRLTVT.